This T cell receptor (beta chain) derives from a study of T cell responses to AZD1222 COVID-19 vaccine (dated by TCRdb to about 2021). The study in broad terms: TCR sequencing covered some 250 trial participants: 207 given two doses of AZD1222 and approximately 26 given two doses of MenACWY control vaccine. Enrollment into the trials was organized by age into subgroups of 18-55, 56-69 and 70-plus years, and those subgroups contained roughly 150, 30 and 60 TCR-sequenced participants, respectively. General study outcomes and caveats: Because no day 14 peak-response samples were available, the repertoires could be characterized only after the peak T cell response. In the small 56-69-year group, the increase in depth fell short of significance, most likely because of low power. Spike-specific TCR breadth and depth rose significantly after two AZD1222 doses compared with day 0 and with MenACWY recipients. CD4 TCRs associated with the vaccine covered the entire spike protein, and the dominant responses were in regions 160-218 and 743-854. Conclusions about previously exposed vaccinees are limited because only 6 or 7 AZD1222 recipients were SARS-CoV-2 seropositive at baseline. Participants were mostly white British and included more females than males, and it was suggested by the authors that clonal diversity may have been underestimated. Nearly half of unique spike-specific TCRs reportedly recognized epitopes outside regions mutated in the B.1.351 and B.1.1.7 variants.

Spanning cysteine to phenylalanine, the CDR3 consists of 13 amino acids. Just the 39-base CDR3 DNA is kept, in frame starting at base 1. CDR1 is given as SGHDN and CDR2 as FVKESK, both from the germline V gene. Cut back by 0 bases and 10 bases, the V and J ends lie 10 bases apart. Interpreted using the paper, the time point label stands for: about 28 days (+/-7) after the second vaccine dose. AZD1222 recipients with second doses at about 4 weeks or about 12 weeks were pooled, because spike-specific TCR depth and breadth did not differ between schedules. Vaccinee samples came from UK trials COV001 and COV002, including a single-blind randomized controlled phase 2/3 trial of AZD1222 (ChAdOx1 nCoV-19) in healthy adults. Trial participant PBMC samples were collected at day 0 and day 28 after the second dose for TCRbeta chain sequencing. The CDR3 regions of human TCRbeta chains were analyzed by immunosequencing. Regarding the original processing steps: Repertoire TCRs were matched against a reference library of SARS-CoV-2-specific TCRs generated with the MIRA antigen-specificity platform. Breadth was defined as the fraction of unique TCRs that were SARS-CoV-2-associated. Depth was defined as the fraction of total T cells that were SARS-CoV-2-associated. Using the MIRA data, each spike-specific TCR was assigned both to the spike region to which the TCR was reactive and to a CD4 or CD8 class. Log10-transformed breadth and depth values were compared by one-way ANOVA with Sidak's multiple comparisons tests. In its TCRdb copy, this immuneACCESS table keeps in-frame sequences only and misses some clones. Where compared with another copy, unresolved V genes explain less than half of these, and the others have no known cause. V, J and clone size derive from that table, while D and trimming were established from the DNA sequence. Within this sample are roughly 35,000 clones, with around 78% of them counted one time only. The ten most abundant clones make up roughly 4% of the sample.

Details on this clone: Its antigen is still unknown. Nothing much larger sits one base from this clone, and base qualities are not available.

Recombination joined TRBV14 with TRBJ2-1; the D gene remains uncertain. Here the sequenced sample was peripheral blood, taken 28 days after the second AZD1222 dose. The clonotype was recovered from an adult who received the AZD1222 COVID-19 vaccine. The base sequence is TGTGCCAGCAGCCAAGATTTGACCTCGGAGCAGTTCTTC. Translated, this is CASSQDLTSEQFF.